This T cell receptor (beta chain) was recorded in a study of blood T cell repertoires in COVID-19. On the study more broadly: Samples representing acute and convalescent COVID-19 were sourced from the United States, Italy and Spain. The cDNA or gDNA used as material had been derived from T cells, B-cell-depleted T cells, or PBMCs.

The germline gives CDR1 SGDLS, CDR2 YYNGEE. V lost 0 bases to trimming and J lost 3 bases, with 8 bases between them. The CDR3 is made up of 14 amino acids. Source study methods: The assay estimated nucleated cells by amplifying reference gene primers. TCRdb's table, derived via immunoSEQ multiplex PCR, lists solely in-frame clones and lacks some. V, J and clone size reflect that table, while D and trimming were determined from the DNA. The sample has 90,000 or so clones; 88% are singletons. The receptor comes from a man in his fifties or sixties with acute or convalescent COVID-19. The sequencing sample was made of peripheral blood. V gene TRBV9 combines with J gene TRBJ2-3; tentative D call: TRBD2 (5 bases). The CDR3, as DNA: TGTGCCAGCAGCGTAGACTCGGGGACAGATACGCAGTATTTT. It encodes CASSVDSGTDTQYF. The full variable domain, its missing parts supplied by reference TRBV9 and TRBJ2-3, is DSGVTQTPKHLITATGQRVTLRCSPRSGDLSVYWYQQSLDQGLQFLIQYYNGEERAKGNILERFSAQQFPDLHSELNLSSLELGDSALYFCASSVDSGTDTQYFGPGTRLTVL.